The following is a T cell receptor beta chain sequence with its context. This record comes from a study of blood T cell repertoires in COVID-19. Turning to the study itself: PBMCs, B-cell-depleted T cells, or T cells were the source of the cDNA or gDNA that made up the material.

The data were produced by immunoSEQ multiplex PCR, yet TCRdb's version contains in-frame clones alone and is incomplete. This sample yields approximately 32,000 clones, of which around 90% are seen a single time; about an eighth belongs to the top ten. The CDR3 covers 14 residues. In germline, CDR1 is SGHVS, CDR2 FQNEAQ. Unmatched junction bases numbered 6, after V lost 5 bases and J lost 6 bases. Sequences were obtained from peripheral blood. The TCR originated in a man aged 60-69 years with active COVID-19. This rearrangement joins TRBV7-8 to TRBJ2-2; 7 bases are a match to TRBD2. CDR3 nucleotides: TGTGCCAGCAGCCGGGGGAGGGACCCCGGGGAGCTGTTTTTT. The encoded protein is CASSRGRDPGELFF.